This T cell receptor (beta chain) was obtained from a study of early T cells in non-severe SARS-CoV-2 infection. The wider study: Chains were not paired, and sequencing was done on bulk RNA from unsorted whole blood.

Notes on the study in general: VDJdb-based annotation leaned toward anti-spike CD8 responses and missed private and CD4 specificities.

The CDR3 contains 14 residues. Germline loops: CDR1 WNHNN, CDR2 SYGVQD (reference sequence). V lost 7 bases to trimming and J lost 6 bases, with 18 bases between them. This clonotype has a handful of counts. The target antigen is unknown. Individual cDNA molecules carried attached unique molecular identifiers. TCRdb re-called the 5' RACE reads through MiXCR, storing one row per CDR3 protein. The table has tens of thousands of distinct CDR3 sequences, approximately 11% seen once. This TCR was recovered from an adult who was a healthcare worker with PCR-confirmed SARS-CoV-2 infection or an uninfected control (not recorded which). The sample was whole blood, taken at baseline. The J gene is TRBJ2-5, the V gene TRBV10-1; D possibly matches TRBD1 or TRBD2 (5 bases each). The CDR3 DNA sequence: TGCGCCAGCATTGGGACCACCGATCCGCAGACCCAGTACTTC. It translates to CASIGTTDPQTQYF.